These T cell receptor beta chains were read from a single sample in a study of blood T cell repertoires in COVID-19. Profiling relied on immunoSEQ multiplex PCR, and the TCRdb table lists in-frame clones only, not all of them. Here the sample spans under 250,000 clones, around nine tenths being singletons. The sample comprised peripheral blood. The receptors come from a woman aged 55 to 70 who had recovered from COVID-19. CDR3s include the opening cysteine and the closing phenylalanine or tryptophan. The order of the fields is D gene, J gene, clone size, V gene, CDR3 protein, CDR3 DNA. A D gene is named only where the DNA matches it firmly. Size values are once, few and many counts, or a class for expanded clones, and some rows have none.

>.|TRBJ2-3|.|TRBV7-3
CASSPQARGSDTQYF
TGTGCCAGCAGCCCACAAGCTAGGGGGTCTGATACGCAGTATTTT
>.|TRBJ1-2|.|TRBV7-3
CASNLSDEVNYGYTF
TGTGCCAGCAACTTAAGCGACGAGGTAAACTATGGCTACACCTTC
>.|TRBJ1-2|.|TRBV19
CASRTDWDLRRGYTF
TGTGCCAGTAGAACGGACTGGGATCTGAGACGTGGCTACACCTTC
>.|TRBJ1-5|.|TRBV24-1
CATSEAGRTDNQPQHF
TGTGCCACCAGTGAGGCAGGTCGAACGGACAATCAGCCCCAGCATTTT
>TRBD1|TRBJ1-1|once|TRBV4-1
CASSQDQWDSSNTEAFF
TGCGCCAGCAGCCAAGATCAATGGGACAGTTCGAACACTGAAGCTTTCTTT
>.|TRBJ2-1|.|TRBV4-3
CASSQDRTVYNEQFF
TGCGCCAGCAGCCAAGATCGGACAGTCTACAATGAGCAGTTCTTC
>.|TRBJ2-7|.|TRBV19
CASSIPGAYEQYF
TGTGCCAGTAGTATACCAGGGGCCTACGAGCAGTACTTC
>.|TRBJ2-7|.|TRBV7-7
CASSLGTGGGYEQYF
TGTGCTAGCAGCTTAGGAACAGGTGGTGGGTACGAGCAGTACTTC
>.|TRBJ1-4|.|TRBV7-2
CASSSAGAIEKLFF
TGTGCCAGCAGCTCAGCGGGCGCAATCGAAAAACTGTTTTTT
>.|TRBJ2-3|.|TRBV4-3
CASSQGGATDTQYF
TGCGCCAGCAGCCAAGGAGGAGCCACAGATACGCAGTATTTT
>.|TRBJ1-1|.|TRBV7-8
CASSLVDRTMNTEAFF
TGTGCCAGCAGCTTAGTGGACAGAACAATGAACACTGAAGCTTTCTTT
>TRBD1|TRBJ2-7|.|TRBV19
CASRVTGGREQYF
TGTGCCAGTAGAGTAACAGGGGGCCGAGAGCAGTACTTC